These 20 T cell receptor beta chains came from one sample sequenced in a study of blood T cell repertoires in COVID-19. Generated by immunoSEQ multiplex PCR, the TCRdb table keeps only in-frame clones and is missing some. The sample includes around 230,000 clones, roughly 85% seen only once; the top ten take around 2%. Material: peripheral blood. These receptor sequences come from a man aged 25 to 40 who had recovered from COVID-19.

This clone was detected only a few times. The V and J genes are TRBV27 and TRBJ1-1; D gene uncertain. Trimming took off 2 bases at V and 5 bases at J, with 12 bases between the two ends. Germline values: CDR1 MNHEY, CDR2 SMNVEV (reference sequence). The CDR3 is 14 amino acids. This CDR3 reads CASSLTGRNTEAFF. CDR3 DNA sequence: TGTGCCAGCAGTTTAACGGGAAGGAATACTGAAGCTTTCTTT.

The chain has TRBV7-2 and TRBJ1-6; 10 positions match TRBD1. The CDR3 totals 16 residues. CDR1 and CDR2 from the germline V gene are SGHTA and FQGNSA. The V gene end was trimmed by 4 bases and the J gene end by 8 bases; junction bases not matched to a gene: 8. CDR3 residues: CASSSGTGAVYSPLHF. As DNA, the CDR3 is TGTGCCAGCAGCTCCGGGACAGGGGCGGTATATTCACCCCTCCACTTT.

V is TRBV19 and J is TRBJ1-4; weak D call: TRBD1 (5 bases). The germline CDR1 and CDR2 sequences are LNHDA and SQIVND (reference sequence). V lost 7 bases to trimming and J lost 8 bases, with 14 bases between them. This CDR3 region has 13 residues. In nucleotides, the CDR3 is TGTGCCAGTAAGGGCAGGGCAACGGAAAAACTGTTTTTT. Translation: CASKGRATEKLFF.

About this clone: This sample includes further DNA sequences coding for the same CDR3. The gene calls are TRBV19 and TRBJ2-5, with 7 nucleotides matching TRBD1. CDR3 length: 15 residues. Germline CDR1 LNHDA, CDR2 SQIVND (reference sequence). V shed 3 bases, J shed 3 bases, and the junction held 7 bases outside the gene matches. CDR3 bases: TGTGCCAGTAGTATCACCCCGACAGGGAAAGAGACCCAGTACTTC. Amino acid sequence: CASSITPTGKETQYF.

The chain combines TRBV29-1 with TRBJ2-1, with 8 bases that match TRBD1. Unmatched junction bases numbered 3, after V lost 6 bases and J lost 2 bases. From germline, CDR1 is SQVTM and CDR2 ANQGSEA. This CDR3 has 13 residues. CDR3 protein: CSVRQGPYNEQFF. CDR3 nucleotide sequence: TGCAGCGTGCGACAGGGGCCCTACAATGAGCAGTTCTTC.

J is TRBJ1-4 and V is TRBV12-3 or TRBV12-4; D is ambiguous. V lost 5 bases and J 8 bases, leaving 9 bases between the germline ends. This CDR3 region has 12 residues. CDR3 sequence (DNA): TGTGCCAGCAGTACAAACGGGGAAAAACTGTTTTTT. Translated: CASSTNGEKLFF.

The rearrangement joins TRBV19 to TRBJ2-1, with D possibly matching TRBD1 (5 bases). CDR1 and CDR2 (germline): LNHDA, SQIVND (reference sequence). V shed 1 base and J shed 5 bases, with 9 bases lying between them. CDR3 length: 14 amino acids. CDR3 residues: CASSIASTDNEQFF. In nucleotides, the CDR3 is TGTGCCAGTAGTATAGCCTCGACAGACAATGAGCAGTTCTTC.

V gene TRBV19 combines with J gene TRBJ2-7; TRBD1 is a possible D gene (7 bases). This CDR3 contains 14 residues. Trimming left V 6 bases short and J 2 bases short, with 14 bases between. Looked up from germline, CDR1 is LNHDA and CDR2 is SQIVND (reference sequence). CDR3 nucleotide sequence: TGTGCCAGTAGGCGGGACAGCCTGGCCTACGAGCAGTACTTC. It encodes CASRRDSLAYEQYF.

The chain employs TRBV6-1 and TRBJ1-3; 7 bases map to TRBD1. Germline assignment: CDR1 MNHNS and CDR2 SASEGT. This CDR3 spans 16 amino acids. V was clipped by 3 bases and J by 2 bases; unmatched bases: 7. CDR3 DNA: TGTGCCAGCAGTGACCCCGCGACAGGGACTGGAAACACCATATATTTT. Residues: CASSDPATGTGNTIYF.

The CDR3 protein is CSASPDRLYGYTF. CDR3 DNA sequence: TGCAGTGCTAGTCCTGACAGACTCTATGGCTACACCTTC. The chain joins TRBV20-1 to TRBJ1-2; weak D call: TRBD1 (5 bases). Trimming removed 3 bases from V and 4 bases from J, with 12 bases in between. Germline V gene data show CDR1 as DFQATT and CDR2 as SNEGSKA (reference sequence). This CDR3 comprises 13 residues.

This chain links TRBV18 with TRBJ1-1, with 7 nucleotides matching TRBD1. The V gene's germline CDR1 is KGHSH and CDR2 LQKENI. This CDR3 contains 16 residues. V lost 2 bases, J lost 4 bases, and 10 bases stayed unmatched. CDR3 nucleotide sequence: TGTGCCAGCTCACCAGTACAGGGGAGTTTTAGCACTGAAGCTTTCTTT. As protein: CASSPVQGSFSTEAFF. Combining the CDR3 with reference TRBV18 and TRBJ1-1 gives the whole variable domain NAGVMQNPRHLVRRRGQEARLRCSPMKGHSHVYWYRQLPEEGLKFMVYLQKENIIDESGMPKERFSAEFPKEGPSILRIQQVVRGDSAAYFCASSPVQGSFSTEAFFGQGTRLTVV.

CDR3: CASRADQPQHF. In DNA form, the CDR3 reads TGCGCCAGCAGGGCAGATCAGCCCCAGCATTTT. V gene TRBV5-1 combines with J gene TRBJ1-5; D gene unclear. Between the trimmed V and J ends, which lost 5 bases and 5 bases, there was a span of 5 bases. The CDR3 extends over 11 amino acids. Germline assignment: CDR1 SGHRS and CDR2 YFSETQ. The whole variable domain, remainder taken from reference TRBV5-1 and TRBJ1-5, is KAGVTQTPRYLIKTRGQQVTLSCSPISGHRSVSWYQQTPGQGLQFLFEYFSETQRNKGNFPGRFSGRQFSNSRSEMNVSTLELGDSALYLCASRADQPQHFGDGTRLSIL.

This chain links TRBV10-3 with TRBJ1-4; the D is unclear. The germline V gene encodes CDR1 ENHRY and CDR2 SYGVKD. Trimming cost V 2 bases and J 10 bases, with 14 bases left between them. This CDR3 region has 14 residues. The CDR3 sequence is CAISEGALEGKLFF. The CDR3 DNA reads TGTGCCATCAGTGAGGGCGCCCTGGAGGGAAAACTGTTTTTT.

V gene TRBV21-1 combines with J gene TRBJ1-4; the table's D call of TRBD1 was not tested on the DNA. TRBV21-1 is a known pseudogene. The CDR3 contains 15 residues. The CDR3 bases are TGTGCCAGCGCCGAAGGAGGGGGCAACAGGGAAAAACTGTTTTTT. It translates to CASAEGGGNREKLFF.

The rearrangement joins TRBV5-1 to TRBJ1-5, with D tentatively TRBD1 (5 bases). Germline V lookup: CDR1 SGHRS, CDR2 YFSETQ. V lost 3 bases and J lost 3, with 10 bases in between. This CDR3 has 14 amino acids. The CDR3 DNA reads TGCGCCAGCAGCTACGGACACGACAATCAGCCCCAGCATTTT. It encodes CASSYGHDNQPQHF.

The chain joins TRBV5-4 to TRBJ2-3, with 8 positions matching TRBD2. V lost 4 bases, J lost 6 bases, and 7 bases stayed unmatched. The CDR3 sequence is 14 residues long. Germline V gives CDR1 SGHNT, CDR2 YYREEE (reference sequence). The CDR3 is CASSLGGAKDTQYF. In DNA, the CDR3 is TGTGCCAGCAGCCTCGGGGGGGCCAAGGATACGCAGTATTTT.

This sequence joins TRBV27 and TRBJ2-3; D gene unclear. Looked up from germline, CDR1 is MNHEY and CDR2 is SMNVEV (reference sequence). This CDR3 is 11 amino acids long. Trimming stripped 7 bases from V and 2 bases from J, with 4 bases between. The chain's CDR3 is CASTSTDTQYF. The CDR3, as DNA: TGTGCCAGCACCTCCACAGATACGCAGTATTTT.

The chain links TRBV5-3 to TRBJ2-5, with TRBD2 matching over 11 bases. TRBV5-3 has ORF status, its function being uncertain. The junction had 1 base not matched to a gene; V was cut back by 9 bases and J by 9 bases. The CDR3 runs 10 residues. CDR3 DNA sequence: TGTGCCAAACTAGCGGGGGCCCAGTACTTC. This encodes CAKLAGAQYF.

The V call is TRBV5-1, the J call TRBJ2-2; 8 bases agree with TRBD1. In germline, CDR1 is SGHRS, CDR2 YFSETQ. This CDR3 has 15 residues. J was trimmed by 7 bases and V by 3 bases; bases with no gene match: 8. CDR3 in amino acids: CASSWTGSPNGELFF. The CDR3 coding sequence is TGCGCCAGCAGCTGGACAGGGAGCCCGAACGGGGAGCTGTTTTTT.

V gene TRBV7-6 combines with J gene TRBJ2-3; D perhaps matches TRBD2 (6 bases). The CDR3 covers 17 residues. The germline gives CDR1 SGHVS, CDR2 FNYEAQ. V was clipped by 1 base and J by 2 bases, with 16 bases between them. The CDR3, as DNA: TGTGCCAGCAGCTTAGGGGCGGGGACCCCAGACACAGATACGCAGTATTTT. Its protein is CASSLGAGTPDTDTQYF.